This T cell receptor (beta chain) emerged from a study of blood T cell repertoires in COVID-19. The wider study: Donors in the United States, Italy and Spain gave samples during acute or convalescent COVID-19. PBMCs, B-cell-depleted T cells, or T cells provided the cDNA or gDNA that made up the material.

Authors' methods: It was from reference gene primer amplification that nucleated cell counts were estimated. Sequenced by immunoSEQ multiplex PCR; TCRdb stores in-frame clones only, minus some. That table gives V, J and clone size, and the DNA gave D and trimming. Altogether 60,000 or so clones are present, 75% to 90% being singletons, with the ten largest covering roughly a tenth. Seattle patients were enrolled while actively infected and followed longitudinally. The TCR originated in a young man with COVID-19, enrolled during active disease. Sample: peripheral blood.

CDR3 protein: CSVQTSGDPSPLHF. In nucleotides, the CDR3 is TGCAGCGTCCAGACCTCGGGGGACCCCTCACCCCTCCACTTT. The V call is TRBV29-1, the J call TRBJ1-6; maybe TRBD1 (5 bases). The CDR3 sequence is 14 residues long. Trimming removed 6 bases at V and 10 bases at J, with 19 bases between. Germline V gives CDR1 SQVTM, CDR2 ANQGSEA.